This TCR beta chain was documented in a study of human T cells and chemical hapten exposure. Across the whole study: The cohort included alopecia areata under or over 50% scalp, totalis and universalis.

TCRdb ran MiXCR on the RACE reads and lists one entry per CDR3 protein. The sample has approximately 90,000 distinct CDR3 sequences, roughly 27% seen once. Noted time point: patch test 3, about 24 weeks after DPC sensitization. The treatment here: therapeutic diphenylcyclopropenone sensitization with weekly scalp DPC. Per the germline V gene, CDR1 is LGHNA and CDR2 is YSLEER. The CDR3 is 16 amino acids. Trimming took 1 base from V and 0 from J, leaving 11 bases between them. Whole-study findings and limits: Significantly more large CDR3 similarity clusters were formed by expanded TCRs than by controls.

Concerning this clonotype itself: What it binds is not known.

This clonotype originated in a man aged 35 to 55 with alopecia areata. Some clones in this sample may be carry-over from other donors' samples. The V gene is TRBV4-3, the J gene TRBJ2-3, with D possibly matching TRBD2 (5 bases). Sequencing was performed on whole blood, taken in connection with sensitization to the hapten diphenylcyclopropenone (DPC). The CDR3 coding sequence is TGCGCCAGCAGCCAAGCTAGCCAGCCAAGCACAGATACGCAGTATTTT. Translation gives CASSQASQPSTDTQYF.